This passage covers 25 T cell receptor beta chains from one sample sequenced in a study of T cells after yellow fever vaccination. TCRdb called the 5' RACE reads again in MiXCR, with one record for every CDR3 protein. Among 150,000 to 200,000 distinct CDR3 sequences, approximately 9.9% were seen once, and the ten largest hold 35% to 40%. The specimen was CD8+ T cells sorted from PBMCs, collected 15 days after the yellow fever booster vaccination. These receptors came from a young man who received the YFV17D yellow fever vaccine.

CDR3 DNA: TGTGCCAGCAGCGGGGAGGTGCTAGCGGGGGCGAAGCACTCAGATACGCAGTATTTT. Amino acid sequence: CASSGEVLAGAKHSDTQYF. This rearrangement joins TRBV5-6 to TRBJ2-3; 10 bases are shared with TRBD2. V shed 4 bases, J shed 4 bases, and the junction held 18 bases outside the gene matches. Per the germline V gene, CDR1 is SGHDT and CDR2 is YYEEEE. This CDR3 comprises 19 residues. Looking up the rest from reference TRBV5-6 and TRBJ2-3 gives the full variable domain: DAGVTQSPTHLIKTRGQQVTLRCSPKSGHDTVSWYQQALGQGPQFIFQYYEEEERQRGNFPDRFSGHQFPNYSSELNVNALLLGDSALYLCASSGEVLAGAKHSDTQYFGPGTRLTVL.

The chain carries TRBV7-6 and TRBJ2-3, with a possible D match to TRBD1 (6 bases). V was clipped by 5 bases and J by 0 bases, with 12 bases between them. This CDR3 is 15 amino acids long. Per the germline V gene, CDR1 is SGHVS and CDR2 is FNYEAQ. DNA of the CDR3: TGTGCCAGCAGCCCTAGACAGGAGAGCACAGATACGCAGTATTTT. Its protein is CASSPRQESTDTQYF.

This clonotype was recorded a few times. V usage is TRBV5-4 and J usage is TRBJ2-6; a possible D gene is TRBD2 (6 bases). Trimming stripped 2 bases from V and 7 bases from J, with 13 bases between. This CDR3 has 15 residues. Germline CDR1 SGHNT, CDR2 YYREEE (reference sequence). In DNA form, the CDR3 reads TGTGCCAGCAGCTTTGGCTGGGGGGAAGCCAACGTCCTGACTTTC. It codes for CASSFGWGEANVLTF.

The table lists this clonotype with a few counts. J is TRBJ2-3 and V is TRBV12-3 or TRBV12-4; possibly TRBD1 for D (6 bases). There are 16 residues in the CDR3. The ends were cut back, 4 bases at V and 2 bases at J, with 16 bases in the middle. The CDR3 DNA reads TGTGCCAGCAGTTCCTCCTACAGGGAACACACAGATACGCAGTATTTT. This gives the protein CASSSSYREHTDTQYF.

This clonotype occurred a few times. The chain couples TRBV7-3 to TRBJ1-1; the match to TRBD1 covers 9 bases. This CDR3 spans 15 amino acids. Germline V gene lookup returns CDR1 SGHTA and CDR2 FQGTGA. V lost 2 bases to trimming and J lost 3 bases; unmatched junction nucleotides: 4. For the CDR3, the DNA is TGTGCCAGCAGCTTAGGGACAGGGATAGACACTGAAGCTTTCTTT. It encodes CASSLGTGIDTEAFF.

This rearrangement joins TRBV2 to TRBJ2-5; TRBD1 or TRBD2 may be the D gene (6 bases each). Trimming shortened V by 9 bases and J by 4 bases, and 18 bases separated the two germline ends. Per the germline V gene, CDR1 is SNHLY and CDR2 is FYNNEI. The CDR3 has 14 residues. CDR3: CARGGISRGETQYF. Here the CDR3 DNA reads TGTGCCAGAGGGGGGATCAGTAGGGGAGAGACCCAGTACTTC.

This clonotype was seen at least ten times. The rearrangement joins TRBV28 to TRBJ2-7, with D perhaps TRBD1 (6 bases). This CDR3 spans 15 amino acids. Trimming stripped 4 bases from V and 5 bases from J, with 18 bases between. CDR1 MDHEN and CDR2 SYDVKM come from the germline V gene. CDR3 coding DNA: TGTGCCAGCAGTTCGAGACAGGCCCCTACCCACGAGCAGTACGTC. Amino acids: CASSSRQAPTHEQYV.

The rearrangement links TRBV4-2 to TRBJ1-6; no firm D call. Germline loops: CDR1 LGHNA, CDR2 YNFKEQ. The CDR3 has 16 residues. The V end was cut by 0 bases, the J end by 10 bases, with 16 bases between. The CDR3 DNA follows: TGTGCCAGCAGCCAAGATCAAGGTGACATCCGATCACCCCTCCACTTT. Encoded protein: CASSQDQGDIRSPLHF.

The V call is TRBV6-5, the J call TRBJ2-5; D is unclear. Germline lookup yields CDR1 MNHEY and CDR2 SVGAGI. Trimming pared 2 bases from V and 7 bases from J, leaving 14 bases between. The CDR3 loop spans 14 amino acids. This CDR3 reads CASSYTPLRGTQYF. Written as DNA, the CDR3 is TGTGCCAGCAGTTACACCCCCTTAAGAGGGACCCAGTACTTC.

This clonotype was seen a few times. The chain uses TRBV5-4 and TRBJ2-5, with D tentatively TRBD2 (6 bases). The germline V gene encodes CDR1 SGHNT and CDR2 YYREEE (reference sequence). This CDR3 is built from 14 residues. V was shortened by 1 base and J by 3 bases, with 10 bases between the two germline ends. DNA for the CDR3: TGTGCCAGCAGCTTGTGGGGGGTGGAAGAGACCCAGTACTTC. It encodes CASSLWGVEETQYF.

J is TRBJ2-5 and V is TRBV4-3; a possible D gene is TRBD2 (7 bases). The germline gives CDR1 LGHNA, CDR2 YSLEER. This CDR3 comprises 13 residues. Trimming cost V 3 bases and J 5 bases, with 10 bases left between them. The CDR3 spells CASSQGGQETQYF. The CDR3 DNA reads as TGCGCCAGCAGCCAGGGGGGGCAGGAGACCCAGTACTTC.

CDR3 sequence (DNA): TGTGCCAGCGCGGGGGGGCACGTAAATGAGCAGTTCTTC. Amino acid sequence: CASAGGHVNEQFF. The rearrangement uses TRBV12-3 or TRBV12-4 and TRBJ2-1, with 9 positions matching TRBD2. Trimming at V came to 8 bases and at J to 7 bases, leaving 6 bases not matched to a gene. The CDR3 loop spans 13 amino acids.

In this sample, this clonotype turned up a few times. The chain joins TRBV10-1 to TRBJ2-3; D possibly corresponds to TRBD1 (6 bases). The CDR3 has 15 amino acids. V lost 2 bases and J 7 bases, leaving 16 bases between the germline ends. CDR1 and CDR2 (germline): WNHNN, SYGVQD (reference sequence). The CDR3 loop reads CASSEGTPPVNTQYF. The CDR3 DNA sequence: TGCGCCAGCAGTGAGGGGACACCTCCCGTTAATACGCAGTATTTT.

This clonotype is judged medium-sized. This chain links TRBV29-1 with TRBJ2-7, with D perhaps matching TRBD1 (6 bases). The CDR3 consists of 13 residues. CDR1 and CDR2 from the germline V gene are SQVTM and ANQGSEA. V was cut by 5 bases and J by 3 bases, with 14 bases left in between. For the CDR3, the DNA is TGCAGCGTTCGAGCAGGGGATAGCTACGAGCAGTACTTC. This gives the protein CSVRAGDSYEQYF.

This clonotype was found a few times. The chain couples TRBV5-1 to TRBJ2-3; 11 nucleotides match TRBD2. V lost 7 bases and J lost 4; bases outside the gene matches: 2. This CDR3 spans 13 amino acids. The germline V gene encodes CDR1 SGHRS and CDR2 YFSETQ. This CDR3 reads CASSTSGADTQYF. CDR3 sequence (DNA): TGCGCCAGCTCGACTAGCGGGGCAGATACGCAGTATTTT. The full variable domain, completed using reference TRBV5-1 and TRBJ2-3, is KAGVTQTPRYLIKTRGQQVTLSCSPISGHRSVSWYQQTPGQGLQFLFEYFSETQRNKGNFPGRFSGRQFSNSRSEMNVSTLELGDSALYLCASSTSGADTQYFGPGTRLTVL.

This clonotype appeared many times. V and J are TRBV2 and TRBJ2-5, with 10 bases aligning to TRBD2. CDR3 length: 16 residues. Germline trimming cut 1 base from V and 1 base from J; bases unmatched to any gene: 3. Germline V gives CDR1 SNHLY, CDR2 FYNNEI. CDR3 sequence: CASSEVLAGAQETQYF. Written as DNA, the CDR3 is TGTGCCAGCAGTGAAGTTCTAGCGGGGGCCCAAGAGACCCAGTACTTC.

The sample holds many counts of this clonotype. V is TRBV6-5 and J is TRBJ1-1, with D unclear. V dropped 1 base and J dropped 4 bases, with 7 bases sitting between them. The V gene's germline CDR1 is MNHEY and CDR2 SVGAGI. The CDR3 runs 13 residues. The CDR3 loop is CASSYYPRTEAFF. The CDR3 region has the DNA TGTGCCAGCAGTTACTACCCCCGCACTGAAGCTTTCTTT.

This clonotype came up a few times. J is TRBJ2-7 and V is TRBV4-1; 7 bases agree with TRBD1. After removal of 4 bases from V and 6 bases from J, the junction contained 6 bases not matched to a gene. Germline V lookup: CDR1 MGHRA, CDR2 YSYEKL. This CDR3 is built from 13 residues. Written as DNA, the CDR3 is TGCGCCAGCAGCCGTACAGGGGCGGGCGAGCAGTACTTC. Protein sequence: CASSRTGAGEQYF.

This chain uses TRBV27 with TRBJ1-1; TRBD1 matches 8 bases. The germline V gene has CDR1 MNHEY and CDR2 SMNVEV (reference sequence). The length of the CDR3 is 18 residues. V dropped 5 bases and J dropped 0; count of bases not matched to a gene: 14. The CDR3 nucleotides read TGTGCCAGCAGTGCCGCAGGGGGCGGAACTTTGTTGAACACTGAAGCTTTCTTT. It translates to CASSAAGGGTLLNTEAFF.

In this sample, this clonotype turned up a few times. V and J are TRBV6-5 and TRBJ2-5; possibly TRBD1 for D (5 bases). CDR3 size: 13 residues. With 7 bases removed from V and 5 bases from J, the gap between germline ends came to 14 bases. The germline V gene has CDR1 MNHEY and CDR2 SVGAGI. CDR3 DNA: TGTGCCAGCACCAAGGGGTATTGGGAGACCCAGTACTTC. It is translated as CASTKGYWETQYF.

This clonotype was detected ten times or more. This chain connects TRBV15 to TRBJ2-1, with D uncertain. Trimming pared 3 bases from V and 8 bases from J, leaving 14 bases between. There are 14 residues in the CDR3. Germline CDR1 is LNHNV and CDR2 is YYDKDF (reference sequence). CDR3 amino acids: CATSSSASLDEQFF. The DNA of the CDR3 is TGTGCCACCAGCAGTTCAGCGTCCCTCGATGAGCAGTTCTTC.

Only a few counts were recorded for this clonotype. The chain couples TRBV28 to TRBJ1-5; D ambiguous. The CDR3 sequence is 16 residues long. V lost 3 bases to trimming and J lost 3 bases, with 15 bases between them. Germline V CDR1 and CDR2: MDHEN, SYDVKM. As DNA, the CDR3 is TGTGCCAGCAGTTTCAAGATAGTTAGCTACAATCAGCCCCAGCATTTT. This gives the protein CASSFKIVSYNQPQHF.

This clonotype was seen only a few times. As DNA, the CDR3 is TGTGCCAGCAGTTACTCCGAGCCCCTAGCGGGGGGTTCGGAGGAGCAGTTCTTC. Amino acid sequence: CASSYSEPLAGGSEEQFF. The chain is built from TRBV6-5 and TRBJ2-1; 11 bases fit TRBD2. The CDR3 spans 18 residues. The V segment lost 0 bases and the J segment 10 bases; nucleotides outside the gene matches: 14. Per the germline V gene, CDR1 is MNHEY and CDR2 is SVGAGI.

In its sample, this clonotype was seen a few times. The J gene is TRBJ2-5, the V gene TRBV5-6, with D perhaps given as TRBD1 or TRBD2 (5 bases each). CDR3 length equals 12 residues. V lost 0 bases, J lost 7 bases, and 7 bases lay in between. Germline CDR1 reads SGHDT; CDR2 reads YYEEEE. CDR3 coding DNA: TGTGCCAGCAGCTTGGGGGGGACGACCCAGTACTTC. Protein sequence: CASSLGGTTQYF.

The rearrangement uses TRBV7-8 and TRBJ1-4; D gene unclear. V shed 1 base and J shed 7 bases, with 10 bases lying between them. The CDR3 extends over 14 amino acids. Germline V lookup: CDR1 SGHVS, CDR2 FQNEAQ. The CDR3 region has the DNA TGTGCCAGCAGCTTAGGATACGGGTCTGAAAAACTGTTTTTT. It is translated as CASSLGYGSEKLFF.